This T cell receptor beta chain was identified in a study of blood T cell repertoires in COVID-19. Study-wide background: Material from acute and convalescent COVID-19 was sourced from the United States, Italy and Spain. In each case, the material was cDNA or gDNA derived from T cells, B-cell-depleted T cells, or PBMCs.

Trimming cost V 3 bases and J 4 bases, with 12 bases left between them. The CDR3 extends over 14 amino acids. Germline values: CDR1 SGHAT, CDR2 FQNNGV. Authors' data handling: Researchers report that nucleated cell counts were estimated from reference gene primer amplification. TCRdb's table, derived via immunoSEQ multiplex PCR, lists solely in-frame clones and lacks some. Clone size and V and J calls were adopted from that table, with D and trimming inferred from the DNA. The data contain around 120,000 clones, 80% to 90% of them singletons. Source material: peripheral blood. The genes are TRBV11-2 and TRBJ1-2, with TRBD1 as a possible D gene (5 bases). The TCR was taken from a woman between 65 and 79 years old with acute or convalescent COVID-19. Here the CDR3 reads CASSLAGRIYGYTF. The DNA for the CDR3 is TGTGCCAGCAGCTTGGCAGGGCGGATCTATGGCTACACCTTC.